These T cell receptor beta chains were read from a single sample in a study of cytomegalovirus exposure and HLA in healthy donors. Data came from immunoSEQ multiplex PCR; TCRdb stores just in-frame clones and leaves some out. The profile shows around 95,000 clones, around 74% of them singletons. Sequences were obtained from PBMCs. All receptors come from a man between 25 and 39 years old in good health and CMV-seropositive. Each CDR3 is given with its conserved first and last residue. A D gene is named only where the DNA matches it firmly. Not all rows give a size; the values are once, few, many and, for expanded clones, a class.

V	D	size	J	CDR3	DNA
TRBV15	NA	NA	TRBJ1-4	CATSRVRDEKLFF	TGTGCCACCAGCAGAGTTCGGGATGAAAAACTGTTTTTT
TRBV11-3	TRBD1	NA	TRBJ2-5	CASSSQTSGGSETQYF	TGTGCCAGCAGCTCCCAGACGTCAGGGGGATCAGAGACCCAGTACTTC
TRBV5-6	TRBD1	NA	TRBJ2-1	CASSPGTGWEQFF	TGTGCCAGCAGTCCCGGGACAGGGTGGGAGCAGTTCTTC
TRBV5-1	NA	NA	TRBJ1-2	CASTPGANYGYTF	TGCGCCAGCACTCCAGGGGCCAACTATGGCTACACCTTC
TRBV19	TRBD2	NA	TRBJ2-7	CASSMGRGLAYEQYF	TGTGCCAGTAGTATGGGACGAGGACTAGCCTACGAGCAGTACTTC
TRBV7-6	NA	NA	TRBJ2-7	CASSLDAGKPSGDSYEQYF	TGTGCCAGCAGCTTAGATGCAGGGAAGCCAAGTGGAGACTCCTACGAGCAGTACTTC
TRBV13	TRBD2	NA	TRBJ2-1	CASSLIVLAGGPDNEQFF	TGTGCCAGCAGCTTAATAGTACTAGCGGGGGGGCCTGACAATGAGCAGTTCTTC
TRBV5-1	NA	NA	TRBJ2-7	CASSLVYRESFYEQYF	TGCGCCAGCAGCTTGGTCTACAGGGAATCTTTCTACGAGCAGTACTTC
TRBV5-1	NA	NA	TRBJ2-5	CASSLAPASPETQYF	TGCGCCAGCAGCTTGGCCCCGGCTAGTCCAGAGACCCAGTACTTC
TRBV19	TRBD1	NA	TRBJ2-3	CAGRDSSTDTQYF	TGTGCCGGACGGGACAGTAGCACAGATACGCAGTATTTT
TRBV9	NA	NA	TRBJ2-2	CASSVVPYGGELFF	TGTGCCAGCAGCGTAGTGCCGTACGGCGGGGAGCTGTTTTTT
TRBV28	TRBD2	NA	TRBJ2-4	CASYGAAGGQVNIQYF	TGTGCCAGCTATGGGGCAGCGGGGGGCCAGGTAAACATTCAGTACTTC
TRBV28	NA	NA	TRBJ2-4	CASSVQRNIQYF	TGTGCCAGCAGTGTCCAGAGGAACATTCAGTACTTC
TRBV2	TRBD2	once	TRBJ2-1	CASNPLAGGSYNEQFF	TGTGCCAGCAATCCTCTAGCGGGGGGCTCCTACAATGAGCAGTTCTTC
TRBV28	NA	NA	TRBJ2-7	CASSHPAENSYEQYF	TGTGCCAGCAGCCACCCCGCGGAAAACTCCTACGAGCAGTACTTC
TRBV5-1	TRBD2	NA	TRBJ2-1	CASSFPSGGPYNEQFF	TGCGCCAGCAGCTTCCCTAGCGGGGGGCCCTACAATGAGCAGTTCTTC
TRBV10-3	TRBD1	NA	TRBJ2-7	CAINPGTGGNEQYF	TGTGCCATCAATCCGGGGACAGGGGGCAACGAGCAGTACTTC
TRBV10-3	NA	NA	TRBJ2-7	CAISDSRLHEQYF	TGTGCCATCAGTGACTCGCGGCTGCACGAGCAGTACTTC
TRBV7-8	TRBD2	NA	TRBJ2-2	CASSSLRGGSANTGELFF	TGTGCCAGCAGCTCCCTCCGCGGGGGGTCGGCGAACACCGGGGAGCTGTTTTTT
TRBV6-1	NA	NA	TRBJ2-5	CASSDPGVTETQYF	TGTGCCAGCAGTGATCCGGGGGTAACGGAGACCCAGTACTTC
TRBV7-9	NA	NA	TRBJ2-1	CASSLALPLAESSLEQFF	TGTGCCAGCAGCTTAGCGCTCCCCTTAGCGGAGAGTTCACTTGAGCAGTTCTTC
TRBV27	TRBD1	NA	TRBJ1-6	CASSLGTAPNSPLHF	TGTGCCAGCAGTTTAGGGACAGCCCCGAATTCACCCCTCCACTTT
TRBV9	NA	NA	TRBJ1-5	CASSSQGGNQPQHF	TGTGCCAGCAGTTCTCAGGGTGGCAATCAGCCCCAGCATTTT
TRBV7-3	TRBD1	few	TRBJ2-5	CASSLGTAKTQYF	TGTGCCAGCAGCTTAGGGACAGCGAAGACCCAGTACTTC
TRBV4-1	NA	NA	TRBJ1-2	CASSQGDRSYGYTF	TGCGCCAGCAGCCAAGGAGACAGGAGCTATGGCTACACCTTC
TRBV6-1	TRBD2	few	TRBJ2-5	CASSEIAGGQETQYF	TGTGCCAGCAGTGAAATAGCGGGGGGCCAAGAGACCCAGTACTTC